Listed below are T cell receptor beta chains from one sample, sequenced in a study of cytomegalovirus exposure and HLA in healthy donors. Repertoires were generated with immunoSEQ multiplex PCR, while TCRdb's copy carries only in-frame clones and drops some. The data show 150,000 to 200,000 clones, 81% seen once. The sequenced sample was PBMCs. The receptors were sampled from a man between 40 and 49 years old in good health and CMV-seropositive. CDR3s include the opening cysteine and the closing phenylalanine or tryptophan. The order of the fields is CDR3 protein, CDR3 DNA, J gene, V gene, D gene, clone size. The D gene is left open where the match is weak. Only part of the rows carry a size: once, few, many, or a class if the clone is expanded.

CASSDWETNEKLFF	TGTGCCAGCAGTGATTGGGAGACTAATGAAAAACTGTTTTTT	TRBJ1-4	TRBV6-1	.	.
CASRPSSGTGELFF	TGTGCCAGCAGGCCCAGTAGCGGCACCGGGGAGCTGTTTTTT	TRBJ2-2	TRBV7-3	.	few
CASSAGTGVSEAFF	TGTGCCAGCAGTGCCGGGACAGGGGTGTCTGAAGCTTTCTTT	TRBJ1-1	TRBV6-1	TRBD1	.
CASSLRGLWGNQPQHF	TGTGCCAGCAGCTTGAGGGGGCTATGGGGCAATCAGCCCCAGCATTTT	TRBJ1-5	TRBV5-6	TRBD1	.
CASSPTGREGIYEQYF	TGTGCCAGCTCACCAACCGGTCGGGAGGGGATCTACGAGCAGTACTTC	TRBJ2-7	TRBV18	TRBD2	.
CASRPGQGLADTQYF	TGTGCCAGCAGACCGGGACAGGGTTTGGCAGATACGCAGTATTTT	TRBJ2-3	TRBV6-5	TRBD1	.
CASSWMEGNTEAFF	TGCGCCAGCAGTTGGATGGAGGGGAACACTGAAGCTTTCTTT	TRBJ1-1	TRBV5-1	.	.
CSVEVPTSNYADTQYF	TGCAGCGTTGAAGTCCCGACTAGCAATTACGCAGATACGCAGTATTTT	TRBJ2-3	TRBV29-1	TRBD2	.
CASSPGQGASGELFF	TGTGCCAGCAGCCCAGGACAGGGAGCCAGCGGGGAGCTGTTTTTT	TRBJ2-2	TRBV11-3	TRBD1	.
CASSLAGTENEQYF	TGCGCCAGCAGCCTAGCCGGGACAGAGAACGAGCAGTACTTC	TRBJ2-7	TRBV4-1	TRBD1	.
CASSPRTSGALWNEQFF	TGTGCCAGCAGTCCCCGGACTAGCGGGGCCCTTTGGAATGAGCAGTTCTTC	TRBJ2-1	TRBV28	TRBD2	.
CAWSLLAGVGETQYF	TGTGCCTGGAGTCTCCTAGCGGGAGTAGGGGAGACCCAGTACTTC	TRBJ2-5	TRBV30	TRBD2	few
CASQLAGGINEQFF	TGTGCCAGCCAACTAGCGGGGGGGATCAATGAGCAGTTCTTC	TRBJ2-1	TRBV7-3	TRBD2	.
CASSLEQTQETQYF	TGCGCCAGCAGCTTGGAACAGACACAAGAGACCCAGTACTTC	TRBJ2-5	TRBV5-1	.	once
CASSNYRGRGEKLFF	TGTGCCAGCAGTAATTACAGGGGGCGAGGAGAAAAACTGTTTTTT	TRBJ1-4	TRBV28	TRBD1	.
CASSLGTGGGGYTF	TGTGCCAGCAGTTTAGGGACAGGGGGCGGTGGCTACACCTTC	TRBJ1-2	TRBV28	TRBD1	.
CASSLGLAGLSSYNEQFF	TGCGCCAGCAGCTTGGGACTAGCGGGCTTGAGCTCCTACAATGAGCAGTTCTTC	TRBJ2-1	TRBV5-1	TRBD2	.
CASTPRGEGYEQYF	TGTGCCAGCACCCCCCGGGGGGAGGGTTACGAGCAGTACTTC	TRBJ2-7	TRBV6-5	TRBD2	once
CASSSGTSGVGGDYNEQFF	TGTGCCAGCAGCTCGGGGACTAGCGGGGTAGGTGGTGACTACAATGAGCAGTTCTTC	TRBJ2-1	TRBV7-3	TRBD2	.
CASSLALAGQETQYF	TGTGCCAGCAGCTTGGCCTTAGCGGGACAAGAGACCCAGTACTTC	TRBJ2-5	TRBV5-4	TRBD2	.
CASSPILAGGKNEQFF	TGTGCCAGCTCACCAATCCTAGCGGGAGGAAAGAATGAGCAGTTCTTC	TRBJ2-1	TRBV18	TRBD2	.
CASSIDGSYNEQFF	TGTGCCAGTAGTATAGACGGGTCCTACAATGAGCAGTTCTTC	TRBJ2-1	TRBV19	.	.
CASTPGRGEQFF	TGTGCCAGCACCCCTGGGCGGGGTGAGCAGTTCTTC	TRBJ2-1	TRBV6-6	.	.
CASSQIENTGELFF	TGCGCCAGCAGCCAAATAGAGAACACCGGGGAGCTGTTTTTT	TRBJ2-2	TRBV5-1	.	once
CAWSASDRGENQPQHF	TGTGCCTGGAGTGCGTCGGACAGGGGCGAAAATCAGCCCCAGCATTTT	TRBJ1-5	TRBV30	TRBD1	.
CASRLWTGNNEQFF	TGTGCCAGCAGACTTTGGACAGGTAACAATGAGCAGTTCTTC	TRBJ2-1	TRBV6-5	TRBD1	.
CASSSTPGLYEQYF	TGTGCCAGCAGCTCAACGCCAGGGCTCTACGAGCAGTACTTC	TRBJ2-7	TRBV7-8	.	.
CASRRTDTYEQYF	TGTGCCAGCCGTCGGACAGATACCTACGAGCAGTACTTC	TRBJ2-7	TRBV28	.	.
CASTSGGGGTQYF	TGTGCCAGCACCTCAGGGGGTGGGGGTACGCAGTATTTT	TRBJ2-3	TRBV28	TRBD1	.
CASSSRLADYNEQFF	TGTGCCAGCAGCTCTCGACTAGCCGACTACAATGAGCAGTTCTTC	TRBJ2-1	TRBV11-3	TRBD2	.
CASREIQGVSNQPQHF	TGTGCCAGCAGGGAAATACAGGGAGTTAGCAATCAGCCCCAGCATTTT	TRBJ1-5	TRBV2	.	.
CSSSLGDRLNTEAFF	TGTTCCAGCAGCCTAGGGGACAGGCTTAACACTGAAGCTTTCTTT	TRBJ1-1	TRBV7-9	TRBD1	.
CASSRGTGDNQPQHF	TGTGCCAGCAGCCGAGGGACAGGGGACAATCAGCCCCAGCATTTT	TRBJ1-5	TRBV4-2	TRBD1	few